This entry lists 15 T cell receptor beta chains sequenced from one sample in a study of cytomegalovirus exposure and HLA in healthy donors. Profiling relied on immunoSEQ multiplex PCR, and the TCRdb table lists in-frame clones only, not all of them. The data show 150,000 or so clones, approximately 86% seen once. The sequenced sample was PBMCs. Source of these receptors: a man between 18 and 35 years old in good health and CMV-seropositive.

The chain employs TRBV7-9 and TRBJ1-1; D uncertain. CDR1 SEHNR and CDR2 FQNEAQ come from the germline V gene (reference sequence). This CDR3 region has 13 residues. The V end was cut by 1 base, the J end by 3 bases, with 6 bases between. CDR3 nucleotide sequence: TGTGCCAGCAGCTTAGACGGGGACACTGAAGCTTTCTTT. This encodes CASSLDGDTEAFF.

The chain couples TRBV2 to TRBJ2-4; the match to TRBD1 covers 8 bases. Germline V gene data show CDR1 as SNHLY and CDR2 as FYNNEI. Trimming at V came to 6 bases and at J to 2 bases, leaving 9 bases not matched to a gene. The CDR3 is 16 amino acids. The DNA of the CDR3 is TGTGCCAGCAGCGGGGACAGGTTAAATCCCAAAAACATTCAGTACTTC. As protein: CASSGDRLNPKNIQYF.

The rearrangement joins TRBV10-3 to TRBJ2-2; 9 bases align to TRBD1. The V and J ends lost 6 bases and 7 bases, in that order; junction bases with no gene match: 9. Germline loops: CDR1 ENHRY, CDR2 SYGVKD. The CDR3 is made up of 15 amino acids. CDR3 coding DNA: TGTGCCATCAGCGACTCCGGGACAGGGCACGGGGAGCTGTTTTTT. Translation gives CAISDSGTGHGELFF.

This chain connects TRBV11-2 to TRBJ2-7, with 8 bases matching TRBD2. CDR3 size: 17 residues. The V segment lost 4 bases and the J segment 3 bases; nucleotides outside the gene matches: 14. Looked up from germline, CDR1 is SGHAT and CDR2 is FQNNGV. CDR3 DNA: TGTGCCAGCAGCTCAACCGGTGGTGCGGGAGGCCGCTACGAGCAGTACTTC. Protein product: CASSSTGGAGGRYEQYF.

CDR3 loop: CASSKGGVQETQYF. CDR3 nucleotide sequence: TGTGCCAGCAGCAAAGGGGGGGTCCAAGAGACCCAGTACTTC. V and J are TRBV7-2 and TRBJ2-5; D may be TRBD2 (7 bases). From germline, CDR1 is SGHTA and CDR2 FQGNSA. This CDR3 has 14 residues. Trimming left V 5 bases short and J 1 base short, with 11 bases between.

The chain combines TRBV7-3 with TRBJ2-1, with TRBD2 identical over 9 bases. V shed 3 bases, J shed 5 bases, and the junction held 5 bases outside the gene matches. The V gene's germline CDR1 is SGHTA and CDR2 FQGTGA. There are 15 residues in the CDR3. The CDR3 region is CASSFSGGLDNEQFF. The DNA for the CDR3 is TGTGCCAGCAGCTTTAGCGGGGGCCTAGACAATGAGCAGTTCTTC.

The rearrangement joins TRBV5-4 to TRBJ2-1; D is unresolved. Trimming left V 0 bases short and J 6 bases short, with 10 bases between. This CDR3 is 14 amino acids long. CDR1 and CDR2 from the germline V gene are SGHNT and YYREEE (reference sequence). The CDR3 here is CASSLATASNEQFF. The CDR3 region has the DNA TGTGCCAGCAGCTTGGCGACTGCCTCCAATGAGCAGTTCTTC.

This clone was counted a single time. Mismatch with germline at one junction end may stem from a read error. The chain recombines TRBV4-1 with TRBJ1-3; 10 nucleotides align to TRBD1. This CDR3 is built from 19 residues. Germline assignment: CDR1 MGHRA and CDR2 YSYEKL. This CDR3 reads CASRQVGTGAPVSGNTIYF. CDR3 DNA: TGCGCCAGCAGGCAAGTGGGGACAGGGGCGCCGGTCTCTGGAAACACCATATATTTT.

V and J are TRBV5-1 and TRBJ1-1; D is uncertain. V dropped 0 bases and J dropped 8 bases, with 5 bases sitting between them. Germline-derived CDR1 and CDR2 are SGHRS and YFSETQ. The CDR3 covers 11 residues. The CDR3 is CASSLGHEAFF. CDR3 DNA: TGCGCCAGCAGCTTGGGACACGAAGCTTTCTTT. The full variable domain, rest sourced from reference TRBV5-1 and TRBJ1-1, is KAGVTQTPRYLIKTRGQQVTLSCSPISGHRSVSWYQQTPGQGLQFLFEYFSETQRNKGNFPGRFSGRQFSNSRSEMNVSTLELGDSALYLCASSLGHEAFFGQGTRLTVV.

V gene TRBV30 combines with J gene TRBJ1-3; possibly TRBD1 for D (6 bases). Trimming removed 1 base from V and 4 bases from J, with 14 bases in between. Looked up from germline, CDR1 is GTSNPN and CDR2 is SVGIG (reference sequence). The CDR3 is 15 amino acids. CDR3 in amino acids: CAWSAPGVWGNTIYF. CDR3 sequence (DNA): TGTGCCTGGAGTGCACCAGGGGTTTGGGGAAACACCATATATTTT.

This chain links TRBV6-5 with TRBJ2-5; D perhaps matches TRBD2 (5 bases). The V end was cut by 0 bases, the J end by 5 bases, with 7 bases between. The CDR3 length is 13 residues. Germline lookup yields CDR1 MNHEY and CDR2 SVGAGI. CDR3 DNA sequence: TGTGCCAGCAGTTACTCGCCGGGGGAGACCCAGTACTTC. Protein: CASSYSPGETQYF.

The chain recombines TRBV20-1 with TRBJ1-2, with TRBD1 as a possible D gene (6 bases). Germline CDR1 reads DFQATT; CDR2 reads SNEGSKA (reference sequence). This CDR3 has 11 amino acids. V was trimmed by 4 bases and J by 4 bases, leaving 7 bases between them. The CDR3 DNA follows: TGCAGTGCTACAGGGGCCTATGGCTACACCTTC. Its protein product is CSATGAYGYTF.

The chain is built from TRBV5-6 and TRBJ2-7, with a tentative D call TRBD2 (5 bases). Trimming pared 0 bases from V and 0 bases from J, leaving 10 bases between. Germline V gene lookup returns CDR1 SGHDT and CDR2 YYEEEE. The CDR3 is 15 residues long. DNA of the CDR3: TGTGCCAGCAGCTTGGCGGGGAAAAGCTCCTACGAGCAGTACTTC. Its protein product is CASSLAGKSSYEQYF.

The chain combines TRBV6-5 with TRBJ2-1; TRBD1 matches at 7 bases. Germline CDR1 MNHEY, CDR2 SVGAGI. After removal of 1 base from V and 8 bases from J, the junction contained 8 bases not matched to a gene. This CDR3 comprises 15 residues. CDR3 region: CASSYFTGAGYEQFF. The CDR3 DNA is TGTGCCAGCAGTTACTTTACAGGGGCCGGGTATGAGCAGTTCTTC.

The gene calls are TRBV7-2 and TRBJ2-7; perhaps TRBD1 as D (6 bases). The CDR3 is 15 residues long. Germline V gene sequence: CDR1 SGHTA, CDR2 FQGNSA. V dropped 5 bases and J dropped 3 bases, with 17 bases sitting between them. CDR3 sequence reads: CASSPRPIQGYEQYF. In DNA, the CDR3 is TGTGCCAGCAGCCCACGCCCGATACAGGGCTACGAGCAGTACTTC.